Following are 10 T cell receptor beta chains from one sample sequenced in a study of cytomegalovirus exposure and HLA in healthy donors. PCR primers comprised 60 Vbeta and 13 Jbeta primers. TCRdb's copy holds only in-frame clones and misses some; the assay was immunoSEQ multiplex PCR. Found here are about 230,000 clones, approximately 82% of them singletons; the top ten hold 0.58%. The sample was PBMCs. The receptors here all came from a woman between 40 and 50 years old in good health and CMV-seronegative.

Notes on this clone: Within the sample, other DNA sequences also encode this same CDR3. The chain uses TRBV5-1 and TRBJ2-5; no definite D call. This CDR3 is built from 14 residues. In germline, CDR1 is SGHRS, CDR2 YFSETQ. Trimming removed 0 bases from V and 4 bases from J, with 10 bases in between. The CDR3, as DNA: TGCGCCAGCAGCTTGGCCTCTGGAGTAGAGACCCAGTACTTC. Translated: CASSLASGVETQYF. The complete variable domain, with remaining parts taken from reference TRBV5-1 and TRBJ2-5, reads KAGVTQTPRYLIKTRGQQVTLSCSPISGHRSVSWYQQTPGQGLQFLFEYFSETQRNKGNFPGRFSGRQFSNSRSEMNVSTLELGDSALYLCASSLASGVETQYFGPGTRLLVL.

This clone was seen a few times. The V and J genes are TRBV19 and TRBJ1-1; D is uncertain. Germline CDR1 LNHDA, CDR2 SQIVND (reference sequence). CDR3 length equals 14 residues. V was clipped by 7 bases and J by 1 base, with 13 bases between them. This CDR3 reads CASNIGSPNTEAFF. In DNA, the CDR3 is TGTGCCAGTAACATCGGGTCCCCGAACACTGAAGCTTTCTTT.

Here the CDR3 DNA reads TGTGCCAGCAGGCCCCTAGGGGGTGGCAAAAACATTCAGTACTTC. Protein: CASRPLGGGKNIQYF. This chain links TRBV6-5 with TRBJ2-4; D may be TRBD1 (6 bases). CDR1 is MNHEY and CDR2 is SVGAGI in the germline V gene. The CDR3 length is 15 residues. V lost 6 bases, J lost 3 bases, and 15 bases lay in between.

The J gene is TRBJ2-2, the V gene TRBV6-1; 8 nucleotides match TRBD2. The V and J ends lost 2 bases and 11 bases, in that order; junction bases with no gene match: 13. From germline, CDR1 is MNHNS and CDR2 SASEGT. The CDR3 length is 16 residues. The CDR3 DNA reads TGTGCCAGCAGTGAATGGCCCTTGCGGGGGGTCGGAGAGCTGTTTTTT. Amino acid sequence: CASSEWPLRGVGELFF.

This chain uses TRBV11-3 with TRBJ2-3, with 13 bases identical to TRBD2. The ends lost 6 bases at V and 3 bases at J; junction bases unmatched: 18. CDR1 and CDR2 (germline): SGHNT, YENEEA. The CDR3 totals 20 residues. CDR3 sequence: CASRASGLAGNWGSTDTQYF. CDR3 sequence (DNA): TGTGCCAGCAGGGCTTCGGGACTAGCGGGGAATTGGGGCTCAACAGATACGCAGTATTTT.

V gene TRBV7-3 combines with J gene TRBJ1-1; perhaps TRBD1 as D (6 bases). CDR1 SGHTA and CDR2 FQGTGA come from the germline V gene. The CDR3 contains 14 residues. V was shortened by 5 bases and J by 0 bases, with 10 bases between the two germline ends. The CDR3 coding sequence is TGTGCCAGCAGCCCTCAGGGGATGAACACTGAAGCTTTCTTT. As protein: CASSPQGMNTEAFF.

This clone has more than one count but fewer than ten. The chain combines TRBV5-6 with TRBJ1-5, with D maybe TRBD1 (6 bases). V was cut by 6 bases and J by 4 bases, with 26 bases left in between. CDR1 is SGHDT, CDR2 YYEEEE, per germline. The CDR3 consists of 18 residues. CDR3 nucleotide sequence: TGTGCCAGCAACCCCCTCGGACAGCTAATTCCTCGGAATCAGCCCCAGCATTTT. Encoded protein: CASNPLGQLIPRNQPQHF.

The chain uses TRBV7-8 and TRBJ2-1, with TRBD1 identical over 9 bases. The V gene's germline CDR1 is SGHVS and CDR2 FQNEAQ. This CDR3 is 15 amino acids long. After removal of 1 base from V and 8 bases from J, the junction contained 6 bases not matched to a gene. CDR3 DNA: TGTGCCAGCAGCTTAGTGCACGGGACAGGGTATGAGCAGTTCTTC. It translates to CASSLVHGTGYEQFF. The full variable domain, in which reference TRBV7-8 and TRBJ2-1 provide the parts outside the CDR3, is GAGVSQSPRYKVAKRGQDVALRCDPISGHVSLFWYQQALGQGPEFLTYFQNEAQLDKSGLPSDRFFAERPEGSVSTLKIQRTQQEDSAVYLCASSLVHGTGYEQFFGPGTRLTVL.

The chain carries TRBV4-1 and TRBJ2-3; tentative D call: TRBD2 (7 bases). V lost 0 bases and J lost 8, with 15 bases in between. Germline assignment: CDR1 MGHRA and CDR2 YSYEKL. The CDR3 runs 15 residues. This CDR3 reads CASSQDRDRGGTQYF. The CDR3, as DNA: TGCGCCAGCAGCCAAGATCGCGATAGGGGGGGTACGCAGTATTTT.

This clone was detected only a few times. The rearrangement links TRBV6-6 to TRBJ2-2; no reliable D call. The CDR3 contains 12 residues. V was clipped by 6 bases and J by 4 bases, with 6 bases between them. Looked up from germline, CDR1 is MNHNY and CDR2 is SVGAGI (reference sequence). DNA of the CDR3: TGTGCCAGCAGAGAGGTCACCGGGGAGCTGTTTTTT. As protein: CASREVTGELFF.